Each of the 29 T cell receptor beta chains below was sequenced from the same sample in a study of blood T cells in healthy people across ages. A sample-barcoded 5' primer and a J-beta primer mix were used in a second PCR of roughly 7 to 12 cycles. MiXCR, run by TCRdb on the 5' RACE reads, gives a single entry per CDR3 protein. The table includes 700,000 to 950,000 distinct CDR3 sequences, roughly 50% detected once. Sequences were obtained from blood. The receptors here all came from a man aged 25-45 years in good health.

The V and J genes are TRBV4-2 and TRBJ1-1; D is unclear. V lost 4 bases and J lost 3, with 9 bases in between. The CDR3 is 13 residues long. Germline CDR1 LGHNA, CDR2 YNFKEQ. CDR3 coding DNA: TGTGCCAGCAGCCGCAAGCGGGACACTGAAGCTTTCTTT. It codes for CASSRKRDTEAFF.

This clonotype was recorded once. Sequence at one end of the junction differs from germline and may be a read error. J is TRBJ1-2 and V is TRBV7-6, with D tentatively TRBD1 (6 bases). Germline loops: CDR1 SGHVS, CDR2 FNYEAQ. The CDR3 has 14 residues. The CDR3 loop is CAGSLEDSKYGYTF. The DNA of the CDR3 is TGTGCCGGCAGCTTAGAGGACAGCAAATATGGCTACACCTTC.

This clonotype was seen only a few times. CDR3 region: CASSDTARVGDTQYF. The CDR3 coding sequence is TGTGCCAGCAGTGACACGGCCAGGGTAGGAGATACGCAGTATTTT. The chain couples TRBV6-1 to TRBJ2-3, with D maybe TRBD1 (5 bases). From germline, CDR1 is MNHNS and CDR2 SASEGT. Deletions cut 3 bases from V and 5 bases from J, with 15 bases between. The CDR3 is made up of 15 amino acids.

Only one count was recorded for this clonotype. V gene TRBV5-6 combines with J gene TRBJ1-1; D is uncertain. With 0 bases removed from V and 4 bases from J, the gap between germline ends came to 7 bases. From germline, CDR1 is SGHDT and CDR2 YYEEEE. This CDR3 comprises 13 residues. The chain's CDR3 is CASSLERPTEAFF. DNA of the CDR3: TGTGCCAGCAGCTTGGAACGTCCCACTGAAGCTTTCTTT.

The rearrangement joins TRBV6-6 to TRBJ2-1, with TRBD2 as a possible D gene (7 bases). Germline V gives CDR1 MNHNY, CDR2 SVGAGI (reference sequence). The V and J ends lost 2 bases and 10 bases respectively, with 15 bases between them. The CDR3 runs 14 residues. The CDR3 DNA reads as TGTGCCAGCAGTTACGCGAGGGGGGGCAGAGAGCAGTTCTTC. The encoded protein is CASSYARGGREQFF.

This chain joins TRBV6-6 and TRBJ2-1, with D unresolved. The germline CDR1 and CDR2 sequences are MNHNY and SVGAGI (reference sequence). The CDR3 length is 16 residues. Trimming shortened V by 2 bases and J by 4 bases, and 15 bases separated the two germline ends. The CDR3 DNA reads as TGTGCCAGCAGTTACAAGCCAGCCCCCTCATACAATGAGCAGTTCTTC. Its protein product is CASSYKPAPSYNEQFF.

The chain uses TRBV2 and TRBJ2-3, with D unresolved. The ends were cut back, 1 base at V and 2 bases at J, with 7 bases in the middle. Germline V gene data show CDR1 as SNHLY and CDR2 as FYNNEI. CDR3 size: 14 residues. The CDR3 spells CASSEGDHTDTQYF. DNA for the CDR3: TGTGCCAGCAGTGAAGGAGACCACACAGATACGCAGTATTTT.

This sequence joins TRBV30 and TRBJ2-3; the D gene is possibly TRBD1 (5 bases). The V and J ends lost 4 bases and 0 bases respectively, with 11 bases between them. This CDR3 is 14 amino acids long. CDR1 GTSNPN and CDR2 SVGIG come from the germline V gene (reference sequence). The CDR3, as DNA: TGTGCCTGGACCCGACAGAAGAGCACAGATACGCAGTATTTT. Translating gives CAWTRQKSTDTQYF.

This chain links TRBV7-2 with TRBJ2-3, with TRBD2 matching 7 bases. This CDR3 has 17 amino acids. The J segment lost 4 bases and the V segment lost 1 base, leaving 11 bases of the junction unmatched. Looked up from germline, CDR1 is SGHTA and CDR2 is FQGNSA. The CDR3, as DNA: TGTGCCAGCAGCTTAGTTGGGGGGGTGGAGAATGCAGATACGCAGTATTTT. It codes for CASSLVGGVENADTQYF.

V is TRBV29-1 and J is TRBJ2-2; 9 bases line up with TRBD1. CDR1 is SQVTM and CDR2 is ANQGSEA in the germline V gene. J was trimmed by 5 bases and V by 6 bases; bases with no gene match: 4. The CDR3 has 13 residues. CDR3 sequence: CSVDRGTTGELFF. DNA of the CDR3: TGCAGCGTGGACAGGGGCACGACCGGGGAGCTGTTTTTT.

The chain uses TRBV12-3 or TRBV12-4 and TRBJ2-3; 7 bases align to TRBD2. Germline trimming cut 6 bases from V and 5 bases from J; bases unmatched to any gene: 8. CDR3 length equals 14 residues. CDR3 residues: CASSRLAGRDTQYF. The CDR3 nucleotides read TGTGCCAGCAGCCGACTAGCAGGGAGAGATACGCAGTATTTT.

About this clonotype: This may arise from a read error, as a much more abundant clone is one base away. The chain uses TRBV6-5 and TRBJ2-4; 9 nucleotides align to TRBD1. The DNA end lines up better with TRBJ2-7; the J call may be wrong. The CDR3 length is 13 residues. Germline V gene data show CDR1 as MNHEY and CDR2 as SVGAGI. The CDR3 region is CASTADRGYEQYF. DNA for the CDR3: TGTGCCAGCACAGCGGACAGGGGCTACGAGCAGTACTTC.

V is TRBV19 and J is TRBJ2-3; 9 nucleotides line up with TRBD2. The CDR3 has 17 amino acids. The V segment lost 5 bases and the J segment 1 base; nucleotides outside the gene matches: 10. Germline V gene data show CDR1 as LNHDA and CDR2 as SQIVND (reference sequence). In DNA form, the CDR3 reads TGTGCCAGTAGTGTCCCTCGCCGACTAGCGGGCACAGATACGCAGTATTTT. Translated, it gives CASSVPRRLAGTDTQYF.

The rearrangement uses TRBV6-2 or TRBV6-3 and TRBJ2-4, with D perhaps TRBD2 (6 bases). V gave up 8 bases and J gave up 7 bases, with 18 bases separating them. Germline CDR1 and CDR2: MNHEY and SVGEGT. This CDR3 has 14 residues. The CDR3 is CASRRGDGGNIQYF. The CDR3 region has the DNA TGTGCCAGCCGAAGAGGGGATGGAGGGAACATTCAGTACTTC.

The J gene is TRBJ2-5, the V gene TRBV7-2; D gene unclear. The CDR3 runs to 13 residues. V dropped 2 bases and J dropped 11 bases, with 15 bases sitting between them. Per germline, CDR1 SGHTA and CDR2 FQGNSA. DNA of the CDR3: TGTGCCAGCAGCTTAAGCAGGAGCAATGAGCAGTACTTC. The encoded protein is CASSLSRSNEQYF.

The chain uses TRBV11-2 and TRBJ2-2; 9 bases align to TRBD2. With V trimmed by 8 bases and J by 3 bases, 7 bases remained unmatched. The CDR3 is 15 amino acids. Germline CDR1 reads SGHAT; CDR2 reads FQNNGV. The CDR3, as DNA: TGTGCCAGCCTTAGCGGGAGAGAGGACACCGGGGAGCTGTTTTTT. As protein: CASLSGREDTGELFF.

V is TRBV6-1 and J is TRBJ2-5; tentatively, D is TRBD1 (5 bases). V lost 8 bases and J lost 2, with 15 bases in between. The CDR3 contains 14 residues. In germline, CDR1 is MNHNS, CDR2 SASEGT. The CDR3 DNA sequence: TGTGCCAGCTGGCCGATAAACAGGCAAGAGACCCAGTACTTC. This sequence encodes CASWPINRQETQYF.

This clonotype was seen more than once but under ten times. V is TRBV6-6 and J is TRBJ1-2, with no clear D. The V end lost 10 bases, the J end lost 7 bases, and 13 bases lay between the germline ends. The germline V gene has CDR1 MNHNY and CDR2 SVGAGI (reference sequence). The CDR3 is 11 amino acids. The CDR3 sequence is CATIIKGGYTF. The CDR3 DNA is TGTGCCACCATCATCAAAGGTGGCTACACCTTC.

The table lists this clonotype with a count of one. V and J are TRBV6-2 or TRBV6-3 and TRBJ1-2, with unresolved D. The CDR3 extends over 15 amino acids. In germline, CDR1 is MNHEY, CDR2 SVGEGT. V was shortened by 7 bases and J by 4 bases, with 19 bases between the two germline ends. CDR3 region: CASTQPSPRGYGYTF. CDR3 sequence (DNA): TGTGCCAGCACTCAACCCAGTCCCCGCGGCTATGGCTACACCTTC.

The V and J genes are TRBV20-1 and TRBJ2-7; D possibly corresponds to TRBD1 (6 bases). Germline V gene lookup returns CDR1 DFQATT and CDR2 SNEGSKA (reference sequence). V gave up 6 bases and J gave up 3 bases, with 15 bases separating them. This CDR3 comprises 13 residues. The CDR3, as DNA: TGCAGTGCCCCGGGCAGGGGAGTCTACGAGCAGTACTTC. This translates into CSAPGRGVYEQYF.

The chain joins TRBV7-8 to TRBJ2-3; 9 bases match TRBD2. The CDR3 extends over 16 amino acids. The V gene's germline CDR1 is SGHVS and CDR2 FQNEAQ. V was pared by 4 bases and J by 4 bases, with 9 bases of the junction left unmatched. The CDR3 DNA sequence: TGTGCCAGCAGCTCCTTAGCGGGAGAGAGGGCAGATACGCAGTATTTT. As protein: CASSSLAGERADTQYF.

This sequence joins TRBV29-1 and TRBJ2-5, with TRBD1 as a possible D gene (6 bases). Germline V lookup: CDR1 SQVTM, CDR2 ANQGSEA. The CDR3 runs to 11 residues. Trimming left V 8 bases short and J 5 bases short, with 12 bases between. For the CDR3, the DNA is TGCAGCTTCCGGACAGATGAGACCCAGTACTTC. Its translation is CSFRTDETQYF.

This clonotype has a handful of counts. The V call is TRBV20-1, the J call TRBJ2-7, with 8 bases that match TRBD2. The V gene's germline CDR1 is DFQATT and CDR2 SNEGSKA (reference sequence). V shed 5 bases, J shed 4 bases, and the junction held 13 bases outside the gene matches. The CDR3 length is 15 residues. The CDR3 sequence: CSAGPSGRQQYEQYF. The CDR3 nucleotides read TGCAGTGCTGGACCAAGCGGGAGACAACAGTACGAGCAGTACTTC.

This chain links TRBV15 with TRBJ2-5; the D gene is possibly TRBD1 (5 bases). CDR3 size: 15 residues. The V gene lost 0 bases and the J gene lost 11 bases, with 19 bases spanning the gap. Germline values: CDR1 LNHNV, CDR2 YYDKDF (reference sequence). Here the CDR3 reads CATSRDRQGTHEQYF. CDR3 DNA: TGTGCCACCAGCAGAGATCGGCAGGGTACTCATGAGCAGTACTTC.

Only one count was recorded for this clonotype. J is TRBJ2-5 and V is TRBV20-1; D gene unclear. The germline CDR1 and CDR2 sequences are DFQATT and SNEGSKA (reference sequence). This CDR3 has 12 amino acids. The CDR3 region has the DNA TGCAGCGCCCCGCTACAGCAAGAGACCCAGTACTTC. Amino acid sequence: CSAPLQQETQYF.

A few counts support this clonotype. The chain joins TRBV7-6 to TRBJ2-5; D not resolved. This CDR3 comprises 14 residues. With 0 bases removed from V and 4 bases from J, the gap between germline ends came to 9 bases. Germline loops: CDR1 SGHVS, CDR2 FNYEAQ. The CDR3 nucleotides are TGTGCCAGCAGCTTAGCAGGGCTGGTAGAGACCCAGTACTTC. Protein product: CASSLAGLVETQYF.

The chain has TRBV28 and TRBJ1-2; unclear D gene. The germline V gene has CDR1 MDHEN and CDR2 SYDVKM. The V end was cut by 3 bases, the J end by 8 bases, with 13 bases between. The CDR3 is 13 amino acids. Here the CDR3 DNA reads TGTGCCAGCAGTTTCCATCTAAGAGAGGGCTACACCTTC. Amino acid sequence: CASSFHLREGYTF.

This clonotype was seen only a few times. The chain combines TRBV29-1 with TRBJ1-1; no reliable D call. The germline V gene has CDR1 SQVTM and CDR2 ANQGSEA. The CDR3 is 12 amino acids. V was pared by 5 bases and J by 0 bases, with 7 bases between. The CDR3 spells CSVLVMNTEAFF. The CDR3, as DNA: TGCAGCGTTTTAGTTATGAACACTGAAGCTTTCTTT.

This rearrangement joins TRBV28 to TRBJ2-5; D call uncertain. Trimming took off 3 bases at V and 5 bases at J, with 13 bases between the two ends. CDR1 is MDHEN, CDR2 SYDVKM, per germline. The CDR3 runs to 14 residues. CDR3: CASSFVGRGETQYF. As DNA, the CDR3 is TGTGCCAGCAGTTTTGTCGGGCGTGGGGAGACCCAGTACTTC.